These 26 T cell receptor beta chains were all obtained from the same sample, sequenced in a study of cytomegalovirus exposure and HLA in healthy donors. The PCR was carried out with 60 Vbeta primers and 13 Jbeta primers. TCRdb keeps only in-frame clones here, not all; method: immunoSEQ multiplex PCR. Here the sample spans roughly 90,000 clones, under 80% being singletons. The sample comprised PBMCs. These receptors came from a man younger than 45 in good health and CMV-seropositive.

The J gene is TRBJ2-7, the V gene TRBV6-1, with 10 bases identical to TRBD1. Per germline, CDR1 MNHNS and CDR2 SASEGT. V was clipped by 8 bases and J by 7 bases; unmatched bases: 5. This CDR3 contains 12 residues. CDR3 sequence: CASRQGAREQYF. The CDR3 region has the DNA TGTGCCAGCCGACAGGGGGCGAGGGAGCAGTACTTC.

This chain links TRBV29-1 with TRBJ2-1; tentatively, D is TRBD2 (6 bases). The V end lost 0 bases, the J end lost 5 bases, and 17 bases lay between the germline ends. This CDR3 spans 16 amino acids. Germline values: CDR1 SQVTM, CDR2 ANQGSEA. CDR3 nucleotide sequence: TGCAGCGTTGAAGATCAGGTGGGACTGGGGAACAATGAGCAGTTCTTC. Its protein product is CSVEDQVGLGNNEQFF.

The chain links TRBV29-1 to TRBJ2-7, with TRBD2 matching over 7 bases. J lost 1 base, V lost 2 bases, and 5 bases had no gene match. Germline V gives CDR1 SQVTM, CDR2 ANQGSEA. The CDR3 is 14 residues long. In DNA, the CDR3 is TGCAGCGTTGAAAGTGCTAGCGGTTCCTACGAGCAGTACTTC. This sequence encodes CSVESASGSYEQYF.

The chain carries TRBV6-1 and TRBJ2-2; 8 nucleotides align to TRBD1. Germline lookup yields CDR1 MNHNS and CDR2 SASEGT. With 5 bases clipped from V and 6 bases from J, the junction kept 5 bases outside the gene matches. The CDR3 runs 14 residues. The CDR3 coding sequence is TGTGCCAGCAGTATGACAGGGGATGCCGGGGAGCTGTTTTTT. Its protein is CASSMTGDAGELFF.

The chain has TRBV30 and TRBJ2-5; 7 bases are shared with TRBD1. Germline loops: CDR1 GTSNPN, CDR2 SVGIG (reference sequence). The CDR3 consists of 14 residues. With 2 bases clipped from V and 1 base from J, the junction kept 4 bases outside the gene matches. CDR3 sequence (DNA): TGTGCCTGGAGTCTCGACAGGGCCCAAGAGACCCAGTACTTC. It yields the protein CAWSLDRAQETQYF.

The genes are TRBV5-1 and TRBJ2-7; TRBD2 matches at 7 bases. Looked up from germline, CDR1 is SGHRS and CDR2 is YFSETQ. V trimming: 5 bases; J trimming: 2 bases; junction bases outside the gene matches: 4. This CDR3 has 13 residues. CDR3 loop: CASRAGETYEQYF. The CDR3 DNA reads TGCGCCAGCAGGGCGGGGGAGACCTACGAGCAGTACTTC. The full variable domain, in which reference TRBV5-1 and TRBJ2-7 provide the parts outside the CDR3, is KAGVTQTPRYLIKTRGQQVTLSCSPISGHRSVSWYQQTPGQGLQFLFEYFSETQRNKGNFPGRFSGRQFSNSRSEMNVSTLELGDSALYLCASRAGETYEQYFGPGTRLTVT.

The CDR3 loop is CASRAPGQIFYGYTF. CDR3 DNA: TGTGCCAGCAGGGCTCCGGGACAGATCTTCTATGGCTACACCTTC. The rearrangement uses TRBV6-5 and TRBJ1-2; 7 bases are shared with TRBD1. J gave up 4 bases and V 6 bases, and 11 bases lay outside the gene matches. This CDR3 is 15 amino acids long. Germline V lookup: CDR1 MNHEY, CDR2 SVGAGI.

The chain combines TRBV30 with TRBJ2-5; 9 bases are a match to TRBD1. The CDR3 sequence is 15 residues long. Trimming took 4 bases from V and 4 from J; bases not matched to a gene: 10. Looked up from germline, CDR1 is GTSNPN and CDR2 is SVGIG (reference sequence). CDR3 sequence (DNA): TGTGCCTGGATCGCACAGGGGGCGCAGGGAGAGACCCAGTACTTC. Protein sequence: CAWIAQGAQGETQYF.

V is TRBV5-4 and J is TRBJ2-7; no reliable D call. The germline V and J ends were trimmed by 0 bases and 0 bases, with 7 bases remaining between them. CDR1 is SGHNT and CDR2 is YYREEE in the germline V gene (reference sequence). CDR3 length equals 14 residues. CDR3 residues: CASSLDSSSYEQYF. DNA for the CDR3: TGTGCCAGCAGCTTGGACTCTAGCTCCTACGAGCAGTACTTC.

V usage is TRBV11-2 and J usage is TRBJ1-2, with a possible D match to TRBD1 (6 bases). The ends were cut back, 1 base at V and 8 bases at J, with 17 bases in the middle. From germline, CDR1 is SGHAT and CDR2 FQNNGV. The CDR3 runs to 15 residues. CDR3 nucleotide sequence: TGTGCCAGCAGCTTAGCCGGGGGGCCTCCGGGAGGCTACACCTTC. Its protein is CASSLAGGPPGGYTF. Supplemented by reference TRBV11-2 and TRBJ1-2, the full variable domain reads EAGVAQSPRYKIIEKRQSVAFWCNPISGHATLYWYQQILGQGPKLLIQFQNNGVVDDSQLPKDRFSAERLKGVDSTLKIQPAKLEDSAVYLCASSLAGGPPGGYTFGSGTRLTVV.

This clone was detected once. CDR3 amino acids: CASSKGTGGGQPQHF. The CDR3 DNA reads as TGTGCCAGCAGCAAGGGGACAGGGGGAGGGCAGCCCCAGCATTTT. This chain connects TRBV9 to TRBJ1-5, with 11 bases lining up with TRBD1. V lost 4 bases, J lost 7 bases, and 7 bases stayed unmatched. The germline CDR1 and CDR2 sequences are SGDLS and YYNGEE. The CDR3 has 15 amino acids.

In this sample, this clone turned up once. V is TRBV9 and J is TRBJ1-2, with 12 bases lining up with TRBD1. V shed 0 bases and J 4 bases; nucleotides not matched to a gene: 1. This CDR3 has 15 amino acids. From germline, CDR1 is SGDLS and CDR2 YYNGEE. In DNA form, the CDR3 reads TGTGCCAGCAGCGTAGCGGGACAGGGGGCCTATGGCTACACCTTC. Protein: CASSVAGQGAYGYTF.

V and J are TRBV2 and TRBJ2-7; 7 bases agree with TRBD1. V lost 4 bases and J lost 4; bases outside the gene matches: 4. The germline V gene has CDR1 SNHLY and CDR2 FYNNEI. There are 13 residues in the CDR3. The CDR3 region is CASSVGTVYEQYF. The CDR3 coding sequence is TGTGCCAGCAGTGTAGGGACAGTTTACGAGCAGTACTTC.

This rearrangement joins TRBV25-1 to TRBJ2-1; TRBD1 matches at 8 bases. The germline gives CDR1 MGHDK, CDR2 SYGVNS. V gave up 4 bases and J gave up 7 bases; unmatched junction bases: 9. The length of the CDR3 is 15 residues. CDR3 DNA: TGTGCCAGCAGTGTCCCGGGACAGGTGTTTAATGAGCAGTTCTTC. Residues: CASSVPGQVFNEQFF.

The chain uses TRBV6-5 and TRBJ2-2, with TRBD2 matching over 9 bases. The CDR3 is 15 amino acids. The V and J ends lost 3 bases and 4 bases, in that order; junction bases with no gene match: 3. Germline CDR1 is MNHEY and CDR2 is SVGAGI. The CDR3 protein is CASSYKRGVTGELFF. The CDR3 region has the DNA TGTGCCAGCAGTTATAAGCGGGGGGTCACCGGGGAGCTGTTTTTT.

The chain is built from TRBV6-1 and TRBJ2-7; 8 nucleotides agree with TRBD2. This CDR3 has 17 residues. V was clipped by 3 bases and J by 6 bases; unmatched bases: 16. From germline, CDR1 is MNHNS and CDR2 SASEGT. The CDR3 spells CASSDTTQGLVLGEQYF. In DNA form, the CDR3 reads TGTGCCAGCAGTGACACAACCCAGGGACTAGTCCTGGGCGAGCAGTACTTC.

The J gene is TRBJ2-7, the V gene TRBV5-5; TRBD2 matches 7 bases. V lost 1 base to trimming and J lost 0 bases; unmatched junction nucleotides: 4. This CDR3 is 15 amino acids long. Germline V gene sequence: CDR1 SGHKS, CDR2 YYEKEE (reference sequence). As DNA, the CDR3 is TGTGCCAGCAGCTTGAGGGGAGGGCACTCCTACGAGCAGTACTTC. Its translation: CASSLRGGHSYEQYF. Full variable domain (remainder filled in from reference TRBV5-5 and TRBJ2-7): DAGVTQSPTHLIKTRGQQVTLRCSPISGHKSVSWYQQVLGQGPQFIFQYYEKEERGRGNFPDRFSARQFPNYSSELNVNALLLGDSALYLCASSLRGGHSYEQYFGPGTRLTVT.

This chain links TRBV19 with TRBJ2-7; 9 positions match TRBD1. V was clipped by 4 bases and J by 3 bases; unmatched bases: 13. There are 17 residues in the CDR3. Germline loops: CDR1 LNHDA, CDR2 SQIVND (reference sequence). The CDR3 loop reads CASSTNLPGTGIYEQYF. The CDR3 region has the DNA TGTGCCAGTAGTACCAATCTACCCGGGACAGGGATCTACGAGCAGTACTTC.

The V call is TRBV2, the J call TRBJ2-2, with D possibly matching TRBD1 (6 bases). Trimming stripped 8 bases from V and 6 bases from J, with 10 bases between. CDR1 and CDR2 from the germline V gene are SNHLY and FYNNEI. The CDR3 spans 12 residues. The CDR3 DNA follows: TGTGCCAGCGGGGGCACGCCCGGGGAGCTGTTTTTT. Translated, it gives CASGGTPGELFF. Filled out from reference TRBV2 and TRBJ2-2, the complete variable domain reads EPEVTQTPSHQVTQMGQEVILRCVPISNHLYFYWYRQILGQKVEFLVSFYNNEISEKSEIFDDQFSVERPDGSNFTLKIRSTKLEDSAMYFCASGGTPGELFFGEGSRLTVL.

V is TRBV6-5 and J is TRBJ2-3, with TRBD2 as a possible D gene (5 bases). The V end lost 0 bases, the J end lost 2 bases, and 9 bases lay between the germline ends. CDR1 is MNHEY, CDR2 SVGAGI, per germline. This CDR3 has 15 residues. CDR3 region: CASSYSLASTDTQYF. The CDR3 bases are TGTGCCAGCAGTTACTCTCTAGCCTCCACAGATACGCAGTATTTT.

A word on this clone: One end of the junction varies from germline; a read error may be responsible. The CDR3 reads CATNQGTFNQPQNF. Written as DNA, the CDR3 is TGTGCCACTAATCAGGGGACGTTCAATCAGCCCCAGAATTTT. The chain combines TRBV6-1 with TRBJ1-5; a weak D match, TRBD1 (6 bases). The CDR3 runs 14 residues. In germline, CDR1 is MNHNS, CDR2 SASEGT.

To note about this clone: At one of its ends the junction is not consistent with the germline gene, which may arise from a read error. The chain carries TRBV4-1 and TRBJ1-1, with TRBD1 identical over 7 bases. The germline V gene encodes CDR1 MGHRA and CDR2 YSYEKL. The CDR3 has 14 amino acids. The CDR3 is CASSQDRANTEAFF. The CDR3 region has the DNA TGCGCCAGCAGTCAAGACAGGGCGAACACTGAAGCTTTCTTT.

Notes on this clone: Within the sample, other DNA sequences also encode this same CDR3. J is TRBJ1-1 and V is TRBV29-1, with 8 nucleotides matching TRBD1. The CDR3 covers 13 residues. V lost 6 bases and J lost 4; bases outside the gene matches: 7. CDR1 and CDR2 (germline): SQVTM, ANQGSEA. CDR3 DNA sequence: TGCAGCGTATCAGGGGGCAGGGGCACTGAAGCTTTCTTT. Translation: CSVSGGRGTEAFF.

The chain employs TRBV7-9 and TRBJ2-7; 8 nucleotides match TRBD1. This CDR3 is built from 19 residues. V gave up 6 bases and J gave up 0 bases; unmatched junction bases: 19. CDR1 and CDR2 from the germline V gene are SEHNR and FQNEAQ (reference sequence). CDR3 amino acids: CASRGSDRAQGGGSYEQYF. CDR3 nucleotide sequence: TGTGCCAGCAGGGGGTCGGACAGGGCCCAAGGCGGAGGCTCCTACGAGCAGTACTTC.

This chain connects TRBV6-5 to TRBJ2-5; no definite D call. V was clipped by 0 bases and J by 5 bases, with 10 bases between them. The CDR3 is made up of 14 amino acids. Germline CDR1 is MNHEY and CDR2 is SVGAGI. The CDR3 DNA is TGTGCCAGCAGTTACTCAGGTACCGGGGAGACCCAGTACTTC. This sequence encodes CASSYSGTGETQYF.

The chain's CDR3 is CASSELLETQYF. CDR3 nucleotides: TGTGCCAGCAGTGAACTACTAGAGACCCAGTACTTC. The chain couples TRBV6-1 to TRBJ2-5; D remains ambiguous. Germline CDR1 MNHNS, CDR2 SASEGT. Trimming pared 2 bases from V and 4 bases from J, leaving 5 bases between. CDR3 length equals 12 residues.